Reported below is one T cell receptor beta chain. Study processing details: Amplification with reference gene primers provided the estimates of nucleated cell counts. The table came from immunoSEQ multiplex PCR; TCRdb's copy has only in-frame clones and leaves some out. V and J calls and clone size come straight from that table; D and trimming were deduced from the DNA. The sample contains about 160,000 clones, about nine tenths of which appear only once. The sample originates from a study of blood T cell repertoires in COVID-19. Overall study: The United States, Italy and Spain provided the acute and convalescent COVID-19 samples. T cells, B-cell-depleted T cells, or PBMCs supplied cDNA or gDNA.

CDR3 length: 17 amino acids. Germline V lookup: CDR1 SGHTA, CDR2 FQGNSA. The junction had 8 bases not matched to a gene; V was cut back by 1 base and J by 2 bases. The sequencing sample was made of peripheral blood. The sequence came from a woman between 55 and 75 years old with active or convalescent COVID-19. V gene TRBV7-2 combines with J gene TRBJ2-3, with 8 nucleotides matching TRBD2. In DNA, the CDR3 is TGTGCCAGCAGCTTAGGGGTAGCGGGGACTATCACAGATACGCAGTATTTT. The encoded protein is CASSLGVAGTITDTQYF.